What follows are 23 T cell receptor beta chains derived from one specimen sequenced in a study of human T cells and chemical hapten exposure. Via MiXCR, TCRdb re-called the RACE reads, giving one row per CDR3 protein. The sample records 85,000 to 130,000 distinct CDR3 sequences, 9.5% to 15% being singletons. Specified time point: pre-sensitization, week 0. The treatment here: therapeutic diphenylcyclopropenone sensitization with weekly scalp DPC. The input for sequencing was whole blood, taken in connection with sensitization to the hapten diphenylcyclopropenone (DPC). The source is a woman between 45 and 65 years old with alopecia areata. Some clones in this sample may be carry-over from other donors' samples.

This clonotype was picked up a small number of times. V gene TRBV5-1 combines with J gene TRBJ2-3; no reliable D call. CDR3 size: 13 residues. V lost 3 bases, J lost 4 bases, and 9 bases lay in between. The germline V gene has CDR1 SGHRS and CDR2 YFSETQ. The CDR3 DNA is TGCGCCAGCAGCTCAGTCGTGGCAGATACGCAGTATTTT. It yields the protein CASSSVVADTQYF.

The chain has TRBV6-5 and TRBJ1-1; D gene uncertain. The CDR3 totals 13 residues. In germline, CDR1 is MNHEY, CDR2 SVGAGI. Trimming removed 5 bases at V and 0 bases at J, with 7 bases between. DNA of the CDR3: TGTGCCAGCAGTCCTACTATGAACACTGAAGCTTTCTTT. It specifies CASSPTMNTEAFF.

The CDR3 spells CASSLTLAGGEQYF. The CDR3 coding sequence is TGTGCCAGCAGCTTAACACTAGCGGGAGGGGAGCAGTACTTC. J is TRBJ2-7 and V is TRBV7-2; 13 bases are shared with TRBD2. Trimming at V came to 2 bases and at J to 7 bases, leaving 2 bases not matched to a gene. CDR1 and CDR2 (germline): SGHTA, FQGNSA. The CDR3 length is 14 residues.

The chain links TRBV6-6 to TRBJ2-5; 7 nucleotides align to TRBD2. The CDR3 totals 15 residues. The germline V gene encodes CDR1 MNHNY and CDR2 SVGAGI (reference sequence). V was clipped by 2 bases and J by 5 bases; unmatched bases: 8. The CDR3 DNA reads TGTGCCAGCAGTTACGGAAGCGGGAAAGCGGAGACCCAGTACTTC. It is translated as CASSYGSGKAETQYF.

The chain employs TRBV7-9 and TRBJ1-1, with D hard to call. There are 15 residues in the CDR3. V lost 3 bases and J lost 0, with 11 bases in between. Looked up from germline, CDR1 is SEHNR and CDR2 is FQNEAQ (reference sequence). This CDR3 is CASSLTALMNTEAFF. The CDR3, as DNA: TGTGCCAGCAGCTTGACGGCCCTTATGAACACTGAAGCTTTCTTT.

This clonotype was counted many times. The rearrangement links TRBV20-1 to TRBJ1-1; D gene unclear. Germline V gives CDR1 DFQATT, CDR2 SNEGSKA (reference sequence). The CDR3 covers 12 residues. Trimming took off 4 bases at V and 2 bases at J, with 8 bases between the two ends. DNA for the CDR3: TGCAGTGCTATAGTCAGAAACACTGAAGCTTTCTTT. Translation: CSAIVRNTEAFF.

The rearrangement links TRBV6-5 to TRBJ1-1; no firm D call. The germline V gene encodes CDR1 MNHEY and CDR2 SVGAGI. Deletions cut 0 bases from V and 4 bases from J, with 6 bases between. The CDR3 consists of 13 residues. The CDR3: CASSYSHGTEAFF. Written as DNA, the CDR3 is TGTGCCAGCAGTTACTCCCATGGCACTGAAGCTTTCTTT.

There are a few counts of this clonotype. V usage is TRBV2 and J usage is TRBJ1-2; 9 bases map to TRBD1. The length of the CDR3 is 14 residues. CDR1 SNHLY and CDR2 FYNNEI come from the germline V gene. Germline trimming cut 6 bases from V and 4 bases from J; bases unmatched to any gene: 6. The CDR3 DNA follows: TGTGCCAGCAGCAACAGGGGGCTGAGCTATGGCTACACCTTC. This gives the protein CASSNRGLSYGYTF.

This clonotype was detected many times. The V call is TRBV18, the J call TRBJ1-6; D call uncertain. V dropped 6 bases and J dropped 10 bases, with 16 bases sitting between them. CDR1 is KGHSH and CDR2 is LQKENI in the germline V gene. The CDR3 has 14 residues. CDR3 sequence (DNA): TGTGCCAGCTCGCGCGACCGCAGGACCTCACCCCTCCACTTT. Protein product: CASSRDRRTSPLHF.

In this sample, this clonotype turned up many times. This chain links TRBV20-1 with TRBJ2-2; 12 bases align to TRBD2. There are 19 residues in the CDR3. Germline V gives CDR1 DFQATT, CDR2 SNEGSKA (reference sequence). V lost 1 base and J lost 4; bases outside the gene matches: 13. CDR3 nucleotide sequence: TGCAGTGCTAGAGCCCATCGCCCGGGACTAGCGGGCTCCACCGGGGAGCTGTTTTTT. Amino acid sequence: CSARAHRPGLAGSTGELFF.

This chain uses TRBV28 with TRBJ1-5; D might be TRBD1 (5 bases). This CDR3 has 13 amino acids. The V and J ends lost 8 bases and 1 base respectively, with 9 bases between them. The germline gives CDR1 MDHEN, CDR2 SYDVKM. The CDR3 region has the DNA TGTGCCAGCGGCTGGGGGAGCAATCAGCCCCAGCATTTT. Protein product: CASGWGSNQPQHF.

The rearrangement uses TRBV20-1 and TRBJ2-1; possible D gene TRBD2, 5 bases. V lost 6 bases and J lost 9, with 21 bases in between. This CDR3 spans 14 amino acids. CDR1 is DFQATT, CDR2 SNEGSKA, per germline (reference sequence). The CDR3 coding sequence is TGCAGTGCCTCTCCGGCCCTCGAGGGTAGTGAGCAGTTCTTC. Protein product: CSASPALEGSEQFF.

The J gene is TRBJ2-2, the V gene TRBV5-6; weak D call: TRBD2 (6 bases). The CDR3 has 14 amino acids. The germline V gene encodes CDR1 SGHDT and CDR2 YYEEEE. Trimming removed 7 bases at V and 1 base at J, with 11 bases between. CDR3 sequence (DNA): TGTGCCAGCCGGGGGAGGATGAACACCGGGGAGCTGTTTTTT. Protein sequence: CASRGRMNTGELFF.

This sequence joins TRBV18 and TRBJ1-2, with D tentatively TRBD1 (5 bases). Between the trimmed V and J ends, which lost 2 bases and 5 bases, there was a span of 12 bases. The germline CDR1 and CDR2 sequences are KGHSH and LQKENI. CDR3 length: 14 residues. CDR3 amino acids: CASSPRDSPYGYTF. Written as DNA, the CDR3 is TGTGCCAGCTCACCAAGAGACAGCCCTTATGGCTACACCTTC.

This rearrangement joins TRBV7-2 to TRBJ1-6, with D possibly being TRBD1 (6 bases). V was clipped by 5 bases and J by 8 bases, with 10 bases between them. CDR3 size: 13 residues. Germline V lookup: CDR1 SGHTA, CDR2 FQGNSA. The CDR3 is CASSPNRDSPLHF. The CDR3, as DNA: TGTGCCAGCAGCCCAAACAGGGATTCACCCCTCCACTTT. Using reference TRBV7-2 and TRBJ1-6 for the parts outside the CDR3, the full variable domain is GAGVSQSPSNKVTEKGKDVELRCDPISGHTALYWYRQSLGQGLEFLIYFQGNSAPDKSGLPSDRFSAERTGGSVSTLTIQRTQQEDSAVYLCASSPNRDSPLHFGNGTRLTVT.

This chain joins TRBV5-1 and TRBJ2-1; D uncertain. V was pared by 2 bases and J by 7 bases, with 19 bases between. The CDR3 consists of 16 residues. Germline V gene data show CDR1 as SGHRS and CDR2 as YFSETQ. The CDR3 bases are TGCGCCAGCAGCTTCTTGACCGGGCCCCGAGTAAATGAGCAGTTCTTC. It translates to CASSFLTGPRVNEQFF.

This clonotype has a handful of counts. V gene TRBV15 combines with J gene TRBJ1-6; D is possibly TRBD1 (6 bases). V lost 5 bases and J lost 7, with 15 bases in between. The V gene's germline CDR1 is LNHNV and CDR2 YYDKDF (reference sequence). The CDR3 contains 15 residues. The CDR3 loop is CATSPPQGRNSPLHF. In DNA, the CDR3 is TGTGCCACCAGCCCCCCACAGGGCCGGAATTCACCCCTCCACTTT.

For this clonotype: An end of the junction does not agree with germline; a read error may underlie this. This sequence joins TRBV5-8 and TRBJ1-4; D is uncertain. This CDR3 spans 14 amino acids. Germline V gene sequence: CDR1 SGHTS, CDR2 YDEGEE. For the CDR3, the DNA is TGTGTCAGCAGCCCTGGACGGACTAATGAAAAACTGTTTTTT. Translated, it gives CVSSPGRTNEKLFF.

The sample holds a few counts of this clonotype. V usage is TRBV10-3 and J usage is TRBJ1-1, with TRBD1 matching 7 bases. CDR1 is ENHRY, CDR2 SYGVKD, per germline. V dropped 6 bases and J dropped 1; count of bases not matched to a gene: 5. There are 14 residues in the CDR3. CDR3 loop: CAIRPGTANTEAFF. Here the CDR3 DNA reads TGTGCCATCAGGCCCGGGACAGCGAACACTGAAGCTTTCTTT.

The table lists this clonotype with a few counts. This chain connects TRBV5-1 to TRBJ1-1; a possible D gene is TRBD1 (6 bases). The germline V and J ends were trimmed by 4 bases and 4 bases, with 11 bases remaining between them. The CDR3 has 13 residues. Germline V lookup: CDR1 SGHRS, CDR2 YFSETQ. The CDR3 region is CASSQLGATEAFF. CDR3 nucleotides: TGCGCCAGCAGCCAGTTGGGGGCCACTGAAGCTTTCTTT.

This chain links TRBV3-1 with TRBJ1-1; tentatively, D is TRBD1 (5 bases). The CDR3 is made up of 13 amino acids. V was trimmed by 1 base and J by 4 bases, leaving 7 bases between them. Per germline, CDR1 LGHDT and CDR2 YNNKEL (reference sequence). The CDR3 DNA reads TGTGCCAGCAGCCAAGGCAGGGTCACTGAAGCTTTCTTT. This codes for CASSQGRVTEAFF.

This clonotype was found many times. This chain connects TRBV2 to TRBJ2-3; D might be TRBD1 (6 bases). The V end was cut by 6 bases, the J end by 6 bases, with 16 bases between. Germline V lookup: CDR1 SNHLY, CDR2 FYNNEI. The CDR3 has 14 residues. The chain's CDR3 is CASSRDTSTDTQYF. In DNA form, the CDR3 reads TGTGCCAGCAGCAGGGACACCTCCACTGATACGCAGTATTTT.

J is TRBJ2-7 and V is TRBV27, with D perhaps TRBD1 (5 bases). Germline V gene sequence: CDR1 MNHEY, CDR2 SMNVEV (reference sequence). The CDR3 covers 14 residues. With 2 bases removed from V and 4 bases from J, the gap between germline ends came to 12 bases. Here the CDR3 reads CASSLQGIPYEQYF. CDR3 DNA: TGTGCCAGCAGTTTACAGGGCATCCCTTACGAGCAGTACTTC.